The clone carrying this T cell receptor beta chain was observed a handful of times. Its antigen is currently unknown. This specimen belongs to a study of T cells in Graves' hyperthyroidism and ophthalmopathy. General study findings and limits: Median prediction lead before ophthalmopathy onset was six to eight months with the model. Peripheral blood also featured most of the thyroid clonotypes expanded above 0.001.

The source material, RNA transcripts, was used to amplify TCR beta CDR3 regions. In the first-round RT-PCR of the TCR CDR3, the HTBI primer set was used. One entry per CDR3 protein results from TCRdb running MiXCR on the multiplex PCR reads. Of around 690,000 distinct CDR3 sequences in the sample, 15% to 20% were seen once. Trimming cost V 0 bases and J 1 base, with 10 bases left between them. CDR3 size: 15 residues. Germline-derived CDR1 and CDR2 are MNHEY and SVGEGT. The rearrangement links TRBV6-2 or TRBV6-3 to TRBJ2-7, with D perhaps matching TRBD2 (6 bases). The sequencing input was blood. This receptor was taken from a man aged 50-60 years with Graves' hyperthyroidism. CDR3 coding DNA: TGTGCCAGCAGTTACTCTAGCGGACCTTCCTACGAGCAGTACTTC. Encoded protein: CASSYSSGPSYEQYF.